This T cell receptor beta chain was identified in a study of T-cell reconstitution after alpha-beta-depleted transplantation in children. In this sample, this clonotype turned up many times. Preparation of the TCRbeta library involved a method that used unique molecular identifiers. TCRdb reprocessed the PCR reads via MiXCR and lists one record per CDR3 protein. In the table there are 640,000 or so distinct CDR3 sequences, 16% of which are singletons. Germline assignment: CDR1 SQVTM and CDR2 ANQGSEA. V lost 3 bases and J 8 bases, leaving 13 bases between the germline ends. This CDR3 is built from 12 residues.

This clonotype was sampled from a human donor who donated a stem cell graft to a child with acute myeloid leukemia. The V gene is TRBV29-1, the J gene TRBJ1-2; D remains unclear. The starting material was PBMCs from the stem cell graft donor, obtained from the stem cell graft. CDR3 amino acids: CSVEVQAAGYTF. CDR3 in DNA: TGCAGCGTTGAGGTCCAGGCGGCCGGCTACACCTTC.